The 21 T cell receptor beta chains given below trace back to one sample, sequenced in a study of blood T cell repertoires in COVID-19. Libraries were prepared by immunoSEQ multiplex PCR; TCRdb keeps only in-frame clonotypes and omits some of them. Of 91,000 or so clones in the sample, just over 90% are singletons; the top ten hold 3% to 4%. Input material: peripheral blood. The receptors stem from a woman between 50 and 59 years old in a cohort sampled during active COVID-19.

The CDR3 reads CASRASLGQPQHF. CDR3 bases: TGTGCCAGCAGGGCCTCTCTTGGTCAGCCCCAGCATTTT. V and J are TRBV2 and TRBJ1-5; no reliable D call. V was shortened by 6 bases and J by 6 bases, with 12 bases between the two germline ends. Germline V gives CDR1 SNHLY, CDR2 FYNNEI. The CDR3 sequence is 13 residues long.

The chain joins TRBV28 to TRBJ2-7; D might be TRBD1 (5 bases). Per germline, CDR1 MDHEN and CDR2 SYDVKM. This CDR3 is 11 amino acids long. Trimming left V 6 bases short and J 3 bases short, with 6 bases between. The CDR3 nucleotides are TGTGCCAGCAGCAGGGACTACGAGCAGTACTTC. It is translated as CASSRDYEQYF.

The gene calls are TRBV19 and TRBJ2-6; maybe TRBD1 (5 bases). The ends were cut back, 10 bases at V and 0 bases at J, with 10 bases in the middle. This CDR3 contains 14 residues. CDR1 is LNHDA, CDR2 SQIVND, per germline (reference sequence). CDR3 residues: CATKDSSGANVLTF. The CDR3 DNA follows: TGTGCCACAAAAGACAGCTCTGGGGCCAACGTCCTGACTTTC.

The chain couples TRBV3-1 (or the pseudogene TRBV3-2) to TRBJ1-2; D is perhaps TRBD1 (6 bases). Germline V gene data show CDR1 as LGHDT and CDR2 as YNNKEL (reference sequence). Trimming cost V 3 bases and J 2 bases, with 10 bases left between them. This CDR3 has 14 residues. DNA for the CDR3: TGTGCCAGCAGCCATACAGGGATCAACTATGGCTACACCTTC. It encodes CASSHTGINYGYTF.

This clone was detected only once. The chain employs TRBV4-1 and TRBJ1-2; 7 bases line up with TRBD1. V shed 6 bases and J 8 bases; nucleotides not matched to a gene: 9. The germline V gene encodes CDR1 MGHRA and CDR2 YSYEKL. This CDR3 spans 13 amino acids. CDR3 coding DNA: TGCGCCAGCAGACCGACAGGGACGGACGGCTACACCTTC. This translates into CASRPTGTDGYTF.

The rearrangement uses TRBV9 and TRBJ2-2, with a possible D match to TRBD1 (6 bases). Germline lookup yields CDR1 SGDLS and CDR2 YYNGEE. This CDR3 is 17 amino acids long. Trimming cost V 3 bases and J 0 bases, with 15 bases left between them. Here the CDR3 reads CASSGSPGTTNTGELFF. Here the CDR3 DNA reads TGTGCCAGCAGCGGATCACCCGGGACAACGAACACCGGGGAGCTGTTTTTT.

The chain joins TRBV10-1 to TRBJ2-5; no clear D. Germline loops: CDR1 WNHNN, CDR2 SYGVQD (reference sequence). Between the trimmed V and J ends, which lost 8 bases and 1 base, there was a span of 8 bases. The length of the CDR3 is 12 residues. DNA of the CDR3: TGCGCCAGCCGAAGGAGCCAAGAGACCCAGTACTTC. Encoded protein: CASRRSQETQYF.

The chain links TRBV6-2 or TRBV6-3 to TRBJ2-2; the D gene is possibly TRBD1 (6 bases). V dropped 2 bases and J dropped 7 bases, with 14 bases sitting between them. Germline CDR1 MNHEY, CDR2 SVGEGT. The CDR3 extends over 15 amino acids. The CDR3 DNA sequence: TGTGCCAGCAGTTACCATTCAGGGGATGGCGGGGAGCTGTTTTTT. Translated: CASSYHSGDGGELFF.

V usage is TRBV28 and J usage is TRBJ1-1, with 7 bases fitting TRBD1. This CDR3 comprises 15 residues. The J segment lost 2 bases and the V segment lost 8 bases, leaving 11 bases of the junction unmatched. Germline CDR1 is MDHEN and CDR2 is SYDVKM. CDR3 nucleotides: TGTGCCAGCGTGACAGGGACAGCCCTAAACACTGAAGCTTTCTTT. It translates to CASVTGTALNTEAFF.

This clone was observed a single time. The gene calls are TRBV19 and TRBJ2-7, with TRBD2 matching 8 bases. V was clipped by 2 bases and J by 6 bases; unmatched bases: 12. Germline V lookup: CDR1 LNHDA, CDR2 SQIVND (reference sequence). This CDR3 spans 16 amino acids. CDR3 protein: CASSIHGGLESGEQYF. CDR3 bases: TGTGCCAGTAGTATACATGGGGGACTAGAATCTGGCGAGCAGTACTTC. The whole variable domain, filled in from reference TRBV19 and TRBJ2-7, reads DGGITQSPKYLFRKEGQNVTLSCEQNLNHDAMYWYRQDPGQGLRLIYYSQIVNDFQKGDIAEGYSVSREKKESFPLTVTSAQKNPTAFYLCASSIHGGLESGEQYFGPGTRLTVT.

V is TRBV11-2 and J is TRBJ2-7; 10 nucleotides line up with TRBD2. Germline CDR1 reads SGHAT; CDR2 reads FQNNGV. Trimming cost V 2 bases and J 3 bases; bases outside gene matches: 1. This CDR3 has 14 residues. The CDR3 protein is CASSLLAGDYEQYF. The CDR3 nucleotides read TGTGCCAGCAGCTTACTAGCGGGGGACTACGAGCAGTACTTC.

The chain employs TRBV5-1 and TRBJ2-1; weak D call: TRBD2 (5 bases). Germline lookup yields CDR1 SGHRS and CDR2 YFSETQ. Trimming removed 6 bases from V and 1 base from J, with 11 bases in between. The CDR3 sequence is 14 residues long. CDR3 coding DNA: TGCGCCAGCACAGATCCGGGGTCCTACAATGAGCAGTTCTTC. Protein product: CASTDPGSYNEQFF.

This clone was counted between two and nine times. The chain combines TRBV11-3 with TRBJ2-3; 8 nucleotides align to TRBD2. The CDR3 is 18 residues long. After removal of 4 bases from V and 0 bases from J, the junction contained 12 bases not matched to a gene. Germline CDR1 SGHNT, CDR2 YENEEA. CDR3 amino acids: CASSSTRLAHISTDTQYF. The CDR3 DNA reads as TGTGCCAGCAGCTCAACCAGACTAGCGCATATTAGCACAGATACGCAGTATTTT.

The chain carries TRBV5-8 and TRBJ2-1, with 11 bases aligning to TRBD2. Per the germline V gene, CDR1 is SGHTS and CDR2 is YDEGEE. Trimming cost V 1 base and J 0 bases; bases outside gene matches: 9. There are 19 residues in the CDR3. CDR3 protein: CASSLSIAGGWSSYNEQFF. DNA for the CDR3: TGTGCCAGCAGCTTGTCGATAGCGGGAGGGTGGAGCTCCTACAATGAGCAGTTCTTC.

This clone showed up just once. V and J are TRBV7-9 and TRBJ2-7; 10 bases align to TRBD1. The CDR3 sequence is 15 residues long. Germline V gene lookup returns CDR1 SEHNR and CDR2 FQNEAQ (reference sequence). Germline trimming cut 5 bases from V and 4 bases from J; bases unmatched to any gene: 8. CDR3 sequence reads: CASSVPGQGRYEQYF. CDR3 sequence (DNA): TGTGCCAGCAGCGTCCCGGGACAGGGGCGGTACGAGCAGTACTTC.

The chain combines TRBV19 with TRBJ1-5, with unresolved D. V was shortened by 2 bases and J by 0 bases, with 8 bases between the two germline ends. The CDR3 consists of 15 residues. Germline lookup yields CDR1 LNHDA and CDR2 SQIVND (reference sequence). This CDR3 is CASSIRGNSNQPQHF. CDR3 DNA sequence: TGTGCCAGTAGTATACGCGGGAATAGCAATCAGCCCCAGCATTTT.

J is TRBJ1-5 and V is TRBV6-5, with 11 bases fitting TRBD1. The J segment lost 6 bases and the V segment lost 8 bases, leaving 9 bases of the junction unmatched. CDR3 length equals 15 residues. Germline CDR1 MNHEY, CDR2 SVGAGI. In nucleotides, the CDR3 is TGTGCCAGCCGGGACAGGGGGACTTTGACTCAGCCCCAGCATTTT. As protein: CASRDRGTLTQPQHF.

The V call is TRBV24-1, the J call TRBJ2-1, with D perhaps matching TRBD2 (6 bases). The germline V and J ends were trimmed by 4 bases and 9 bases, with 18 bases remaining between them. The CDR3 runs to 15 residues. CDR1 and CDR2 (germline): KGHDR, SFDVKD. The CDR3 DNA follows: TGTGCCACCAGTGAGGTAGAGCGGGTGGGAGGTGAGCAGTTCTTC. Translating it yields CATSEVERVGGEQFF.

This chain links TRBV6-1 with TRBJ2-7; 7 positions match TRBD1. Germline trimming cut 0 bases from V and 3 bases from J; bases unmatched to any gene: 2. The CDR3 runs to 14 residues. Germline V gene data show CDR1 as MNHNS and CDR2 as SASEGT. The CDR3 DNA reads TGTGCCAGCAGTGAAGCGGGACAGAACTACGAGCAGTACTTC. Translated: CASSEAGQNYEQYF.

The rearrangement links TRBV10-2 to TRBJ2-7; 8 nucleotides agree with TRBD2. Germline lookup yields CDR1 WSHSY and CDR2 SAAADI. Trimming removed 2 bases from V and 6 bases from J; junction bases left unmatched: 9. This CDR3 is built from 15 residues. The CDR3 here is CASSEPAAGAFEQYF. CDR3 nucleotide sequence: TGCGCCAGCAGTGAGCCGGCAGCGGGAGCCTTCGAGCAGTACTTC.

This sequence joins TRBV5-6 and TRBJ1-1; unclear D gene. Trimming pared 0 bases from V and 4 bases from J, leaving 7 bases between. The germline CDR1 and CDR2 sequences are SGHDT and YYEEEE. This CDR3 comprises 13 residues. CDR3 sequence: CASSLVPGTEAFF. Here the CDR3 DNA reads TGTGCCAGCAGCTTGGTCCCGGGCACTGAAGCTTTCTTT. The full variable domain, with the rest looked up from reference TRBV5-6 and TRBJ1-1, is DAGVTQSPTHLIKTRGQQVTLRCSPKSGHDTVSWYQQALGQGPQFIFQYYEEEERQRGNFPDRFSGHQFPNYSSELNVNALLLGDSALYLCASSLVPGTEAFFGQGTRLTVV.